This TCR beta chain was sequenced for a study of cytomegalovirus exposure and HLA in healthy donors. V lost 3 bases and J lost 0; bases outside the gene matches: 10. In germline, CDR1 is KGHSH, CDR2 LQKENI. The length of the CDR3 is 17 residues. This clone has just a few counts. Its antigen remains unknown. Study findings and constraints: TCR beta sequences numbering about 17,000 were associated with HLA alleles at 0.05 false discovery rate in a later analysis. V segments that were indistinguishable, TRBV6-2 and TRBV6-3 among them, were omitted from analysis. Most of the CMV-associated TCR beta chains (in a later analysis) appeared to be HLA-restricted.

The PCR contained 60 Vbeta and 13 Jbeta primers. Sequenced by immunoSEQ multiplex PCR; TCRdb stores in-frame clones only, minus some. The sample includes 120,000 to 150,000 clones, around four fifths seen only once; the top ten take approximately 2.7%. The sequence was collected from a boy between 2 and 10 years old in good health and CMV-seronegative. The specimen was PBMCs. V is TRBV18 and J is TRBJ1-1, with 7 bases matching TRBD1. CDR3: CASSPRDRTIMNTEAFF. The CDR3 coding sequence is TGTGCCAGCTCACCTAGGGACAGAACAATTATGAACACTGAAGCTTTCTTT.